This is a list of T cell receptor beta chains from one sample in a study of breast tumors, draining lymph nodes, adjacent tissues. MiXCR, run by TCRdb on the multiplex PCR reads, gives a single entry per CDR3 protein. The sample has 130,000 or so distinct CDR3 sequences, less than 35% seen once. The sample was axillary lymph node tissue. The receptors originated from a female donor with breast cancer. Some clones in this sample may be carry-over from other donors' samples. CDR3s include the opening cysteine and the closing phenylalanine or tryptophan. The D gene is left open where the match is weak. For some rows the clone size is stated as once, few or many, or as a class when expanded; others skip it.

d_call,j_call,v_call,clone_size,cdr3_nt,cdr3_aa
NA,TRBJ1-1,TRBV6-6,NA,TGTGCCAGCAGGAAGGGCGGGGACCACTCCTTTGAAGCTTTCTTT,CASRKGGDHSFEAFF
NA,TRBJ1-1,TRBV2,many,TGTGCCAGCAGAAAGGACAGGAACACTGAAGCTTTCTTT,CASRKDRNTEAFF
TRBD2,TRBJ2-1,TRBV20-1,NA,TGCAGTTTCATACTAGCGGAATCCTACACTGAGCAGCTCTTC,CSFILAESYTEQLF
TRBD2,TRBJ2-5,TRBV3-1,many,TGTGCCAGCAGCCAAGAGGGGACTAGCGGGGAAGAGACCCAGTACTTC,CASSQEGTSGEETQYF
TRBD2,TRBJ2-1,TRBV7-3,many,TGTGCCAGCAGCTTATGGGCGGGGGGGCTAGGTGAGCAGTTCTTC,CASSLWAGGLGEQFF
TRBD2,TRBJ2-3,TRBV18,few,TGTGCCAGCTCACCACCCAGCGGGGGGGGAGATACGCAGTATTTT,CASSPPSGGGDTQYF
NA,TRBJ2-7,TRBV7-9,many,TGTGCCAGCAGCTTTGGGGCTTTCTACGAGCAGTACTTC,CASSFGAFYEQYF
TRBD1,TRBJ1-6,TRBV5-1,NA,TGCGCCAGCAGCATAGACAGGGATAGAGCGTCACCCCTCCACTTT,CASSIDRDRASPLHF
TRBD1,TRBJ1-4,TRBV5-1,many,TGCGCCAGCAGCCCGACCGGGACAGAAGGTGAAAAACTGTTTTTT,CASSPTGTEGEKLFF
TRBD1,TRBJ1-2,TRBV19,many,TGTGCCAGTAGTCCCTGGACAGGGAGGATGAACTATGGCTACACCTTC,CASSPWTGRMNYGYTF
NA,TRBJ1-4,TRBV15,many,TGTGCCACCAGCAGAGACGGACCGGGACACCACACGTTT,CATSRDGPGHHTF
TRBD1,TRBJ2-1,TRBV4-3,NA,TGCGCCAGCAGCGGCGGGACAGGGTCATTCAATGAGCAGTTCTTC,CASSGGTGSFNEQFF
NA,TRBJ1-5,TRBV10-2,many,TGCGCCAGCACGAAGGTGGGGGGAAGCAATCAGCCCCAGCATTTT,CASTKVGGSNQPQHF
TRBD1,TRBJ1-6,TRBV7-3,NA,TGTGCCAGCAGCCTAGGAGCCGACAGGGAAACGAATTCACCCCTCCACTTT,CASSLGADRETNSPLHF
NA,TRBJ2-3,TRBV20-1,NA,TGCAGTGCTAGAGCCTCACCACAGGGGGGAGGGTATACGCAGTATTTT,CSARASPQGGGYTQYF
TRBD1,TRBJ1-2,TRBV12-3/TRBV12-4,many,TGTGCCAGCAGAACCGGGACAGGGTATGGCTACACCTTC,CASRTGTGYGYTF
TRBD2,TRBJ2-2,TRBV7-9,NA,TGTGCCAGTGGGGGGGACGCCGGGGAGCTGTTTTTT,CASGGDAGELFF
NA,TRBJ1-3,TRBV6-5,NA,TGTGCCAGCAGTTACGAGCGAGGGCCTACTGGAAACACCATATATTTT,CASSYERGPTGNTIYF
TRBD1,TRBJ1-5,TRBV28,many,TGTGCCAGCAGTTTCTCCTCTGGACAGGGACATCAGCCCCAGCATTTT,CASSFSSGQGHQPQHF
TRBD2,TRBJ2-2,TRBV2,many,TGTGCCAGCCTTATAAATAGCGGGACCGGGGAGCTGTTTTTT,CASLINSGTGELFF
NA,TRBJ2-3,TRBV19,NA,TGTGCCAGTAGTATAGGGGCCGGGGATACGCAGTATTTT,CASSIGAGDTQYF
NA,TRBJ2-5,TRBV14,NA,TGTGCCAGCAGCCAAAACTACGGGATTCAAGTGACCCCGTACTTC,CASSQNYGIQVTPYF
NA,TRBJ1-1,TRBV10-3,NA,TGTGCCATCAATAGTAGGGCAGGAAGGGAGGGCACTGAAGCTTTCTTT,CAINSRAGREGTEAFF
TRBD1,TRBJ2-4,TRBV28,NA,TGTGCCAGCAGTTCCCGGGACAGGGTGGGAAACATTCAGTACTTC,CASSSRDRVGNIQYF
NA,TRBJ2-4,TRBV7-9,many,TGTGCCAGCGAGGGGGTAGCCAAAAACATTCAGTACTTC,CASEGVAKNIQYF
NA,TRBJ2-2,TRBV28,few,TGTGCCACCGTTAGTTACGCGAACACCGGGGAGCTGTTTTTT,CATVSYANTGELFF
NA,TRBJ1-2,TRBV19,many,TGTGCCAGTAGTACCCTGGACAGTACTAACTATGGCTACACCTTC,CASSTLDSTNYGYTF
NA,TRBJ1-4,TRBV7-6,many,TGTGCCAGCAGCTCCGGGAACATTGAAAAACTGTTTTTT,CASSSGNIEKLFF
NA,TRBJ1-1,TRBV11-2,NA,TGTGCCAGCAGCCGGATCCGGGGGAGCCGGACTGAAAACACTGAAGCTTTCTTT,CASSRIRGSRTENTEAFF
NA,TRBJ2-2,TRBV29-1,NA,TGCAGCGTTGTGTGGGACTACACCGGGGAGCTGTTTTTT,CSVVWDYTGELFF
NA,TRBJ1-1,TRBV5-6,NA,TGTGCCAGCAGCGCCACCGGGGCGAGTACTGAAGCTTTCTTT,CASSATGASTEAFF
TRBD2,TRBJ2-1,TRBV10-2,once,TGCGCCAGCAGGAGTCCCTCTAGCGGGGGGGCCTACAATGAGCAGTTCTTC,CASRSPSSGGAYNEQFF
TRBD1,TRBJ2-7,TRBV20-1,NA,TGCAGTGCTATCCCGGGACAGGGGGTTGAGCAGTACTTC,CSAIPGQGVEQYF
TRBD1,TRBJ2-5,TRBV9,NA,TGTGCCAGCAACCCCGGGACAGAACAAGAGACCCAGTACTTC,CASNPGTEQETQYF
NA,TRBJ2-3,TRBV18,NA,TGTGCCAGCTCACCACCGGGAAGGGGAGATACGCAGTATTTT,CASSPPGRGDTQYF
TRBD1,TRBJ1-3,TRBV15,NA,TGTGCCACCAGCCGTGACAGGGGTCTAGCAAACACCATATATTTT,CATSRDRGLANTIYF
NA,TRBJ1-6,TRBV19,NA,TGTGCCAGTAGTACAAGGACAGCTATTAGGAATTCACCCCTCCGCTTT,CASSTRTAIRNSPLRF
TRBD2,TRBJ2-1,TRBV18,NA,TGTGCCAGCTCACCCCTAGCGGGGGGACCCTCGGGGGATGAGCAGTTCTTC,CASSPLAGGPSGDEQFF
NA,TRBJ2-2,TRBV3-1,NA,TGTGCCAGCAGCCAATCCATGGGGGTGACCGGGGAGCTGTTTTTT,CASSQSMGVTGELFF
NA,TRBJ2-3,TRBV7-3,many,TGTGCCAGCAGCCCCCAAGGAAGCACAGATACGCAGTATTTT,CASSPQGSTDTQYF
TRBD2,TRBJ2-3,TRBV4-1,once,TGTGCCAGCAGCAAAGGGACTAGCGGGGCCACAGATACGCAGTATTTT,CASSKGTSGATDTQYF
NA,TRBJ1-1,TRBV5-1,NA,TGCGCCAGCAGCTTGAGGCTTGCAAATATGAACACTGTAGCTTTCTTT,CASSLRLANMNTVAFF